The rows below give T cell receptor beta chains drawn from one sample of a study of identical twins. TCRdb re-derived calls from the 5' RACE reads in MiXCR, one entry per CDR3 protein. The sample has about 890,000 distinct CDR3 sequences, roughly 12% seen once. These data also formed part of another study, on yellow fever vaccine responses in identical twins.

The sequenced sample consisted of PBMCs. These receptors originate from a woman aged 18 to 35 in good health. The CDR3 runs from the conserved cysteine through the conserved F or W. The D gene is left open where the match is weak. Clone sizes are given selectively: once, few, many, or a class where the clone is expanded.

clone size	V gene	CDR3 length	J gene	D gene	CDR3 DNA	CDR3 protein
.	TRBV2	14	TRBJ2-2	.	TGTGCCAGCAGTGAAATTTCGAACACCGGGGAGCTGTTTTTT	CASSEISNTGELFF
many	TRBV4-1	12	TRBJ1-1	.	TGCGCCAGCAGCCCCCGGTCACATGAAGCTTTCTTT	CASSPRSHEAFF
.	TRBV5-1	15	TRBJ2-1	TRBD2	TGCGCCAGCAGCCCCCCGGGACTAGGGGGCAATGAGCAGTTCTTC	CASSPPGLGGNEQFF
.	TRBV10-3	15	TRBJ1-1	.	TGTGCCATCAGTAAATTACAGGGAAGGGACACTGAAGCTTTCTTT	CAISKLQGRDTEAFF
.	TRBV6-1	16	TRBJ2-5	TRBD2	TGTGCCAGCAGTACCGGATGGGTGGGCGGGAGAGAGACCCAGTACTTC	CASSTGWVGGRETQYF
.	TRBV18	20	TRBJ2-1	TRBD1	TGTGCCAGCTCACCACGGGCAAAAGGGACAGGGGGCAGCTTGAGGAATGAGCAGTTCTTC	CASSPRAKGTGGSLRNEQFF
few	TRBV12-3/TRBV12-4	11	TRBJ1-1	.	TGTGCCAGCAGTTCGGGGAGAAAAGCTTTCTTT	CASSSGRKAFF
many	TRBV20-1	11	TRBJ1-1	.	TGCAGTGCTAGAGCCAACACTGAAGCTTTCTTT	CSARANTEAFF
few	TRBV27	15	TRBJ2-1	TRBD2	TGTGCCAGCAGTCTTACTAGCGGGCGACACAATGAGCAGTTCTTC	CASSLTSGRHNEQFF
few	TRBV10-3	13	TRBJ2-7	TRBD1	TGTGCCCTCCGCCGGGACAGGGTTTCCGAGCAGTACTTC	CALRRDRVSEQYF
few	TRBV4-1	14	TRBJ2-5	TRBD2	TGCGCCAGCAGCCAAACCGGACTAGTGGAGACCCAGTACTTC	CASSQTGLVETQYF
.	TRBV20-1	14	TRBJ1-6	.	TGCAGTGCTAGAGACCAATTGGAGGCTTCACCCCTCCACTTT	CSARDQLEASPLHF
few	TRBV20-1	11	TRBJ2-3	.	TGCAGTGCAGGTCCTGCAGATACGCAGTATTTT	CSAGPADTQYF
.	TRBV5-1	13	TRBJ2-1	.	TGCGCCAGCAGCTTGGCTTGGGGGGGCGAGCAGTTCTTC	CASSLAWGGEQFF
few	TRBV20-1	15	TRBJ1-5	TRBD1	TGCAGTGCTCAATCCGGGACAGGGGACAATCAGCCCCAGCATTTT	CSAQSGTGDNQPQHF
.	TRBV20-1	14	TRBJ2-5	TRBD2	TGCAGCCCAGATCCCGGGACTAGCGGGGAGACCCAGTACTTC	CSPDPGTSGETQYF
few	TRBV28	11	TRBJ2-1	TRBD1	TGTGCCAGCAGTTTAAGAGGGGGCAAGTTCTTC	CASSLRGGKFF
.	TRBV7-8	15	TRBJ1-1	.	TGTGCCAGCAGCTTAGAGAGACAGTTGAACACTGAAGCTTTCTTT	CASSLERQLNTEAFF
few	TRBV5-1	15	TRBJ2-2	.	TGCGCCAGCAGCTTTCGACTAGTCGGCACCGGGGAGCTGTTTTTT	CASSFRLVGTGELFF
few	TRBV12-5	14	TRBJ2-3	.	TGTGCTAGTGGTTGGGGAGGCCGCACAGATACGCAGTATTTT	CASGWGGRTDTQYF
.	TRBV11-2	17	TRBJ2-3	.	TGTGCCAGCAGCTCCCCTCCTGGAGGCCGGAGGGCAGATACGCAGTATTTT	CASSSPPGGRRADTQYF
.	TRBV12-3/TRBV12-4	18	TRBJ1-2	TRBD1	TGTGCCAGCAGCCAAACAGGGGCGATAAACCTAGCTAACTATGGCTACACCTTC	CASSQTGAINLANYGYTF
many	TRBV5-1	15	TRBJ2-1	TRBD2	TGCGCCAGCAGAACCGGGACTAGCAAGTGGGATGAGCAGTTCTTC	CASRTGTSKWDEQFF
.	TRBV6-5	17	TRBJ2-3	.	TGTGCCAGCAGTTACTCGAGTCTAGGCTCCAGCACAGATACGCAGTATTTT	CASSYSSLGSSTDTQYF
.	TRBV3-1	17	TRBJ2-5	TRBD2	TGTGCCAGCAGCGCAACTAGCGGGGGGGACCACCAAGAGACCCAGTACTTC	CASSATSGGDHQETQYF
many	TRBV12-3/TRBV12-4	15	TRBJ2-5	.	TGTGCCAGCAGTCAAACTCAGGGGTGGGAAGAGACCCAGTACTTC	CASSQTQGWEETQYF
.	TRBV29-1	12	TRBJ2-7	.	TGCAGCGTCGGTGACCCAGAGTACGAGCAGTACTTC	CSVGDPEYEQYF
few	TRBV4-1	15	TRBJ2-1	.	TGCGCCAGCAGCCAAGTCGGGGGGCTAGAGTATGAGCAGTTCTTC	CASSQVGGLEYEQFF
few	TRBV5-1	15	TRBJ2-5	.	TGCGCCAGCAGCTTGGCCGGCAGGCCTCAAGAGACCCAGTACTTC	CASSLAGRPQETQYF
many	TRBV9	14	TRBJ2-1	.	TGTGCCAGCAGCGTAGCGGGACCTAACAATGAGCAGTTCTTC	CASSVAGPNNEQFF
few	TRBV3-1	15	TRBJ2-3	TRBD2	TGTGCCAGCAGCCAACTAGGACTAGCGTTAGATACGCAGTATTTT	CASSQLGLALDTQYF
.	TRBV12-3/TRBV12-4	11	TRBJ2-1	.	TGTGCCAGCAGTAGGGACCTCCTCGTGTTCTTC	CASSRDLLVFF
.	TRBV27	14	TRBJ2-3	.	TGTGCCAGCAGTTTGGAGCGGGTGGCAGATACGCAGTATTTT	CASSLERVADTQYF
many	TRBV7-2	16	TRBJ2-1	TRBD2	TGTGCCAGCAGCTTAGTAGCGGGGGCTTCCTACAATGAGCAGTTCTTC	CASSLVAGASYNEQFF
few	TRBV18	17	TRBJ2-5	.	TGTGCCAGCTCACCTTCCGGGACACGAACTTACCAAGAGACCCAGTACTTC	CASSPSGTRTYQETQYF
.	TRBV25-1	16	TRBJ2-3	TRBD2	TGTGCCAGCCGAATGGGACTAGCGGGAGCAGGAGATACGCAGTATTTT	CASRMGLAGAGDTQYF
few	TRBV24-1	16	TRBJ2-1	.	TGTGCCACCAGTGATGCCGACAGCTACTCCTACAATGAGCAGTTCTTC	CATSDADSYSYNEQFF
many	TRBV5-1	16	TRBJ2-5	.	TGCGCCAGCAGCTGGGGGACCGGAGGCTACCAAGAGACCCAGTACTTC	CASSWGTGGYQETQYF
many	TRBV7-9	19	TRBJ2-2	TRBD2	TGTGCCAGCAGCTTAATGTTTCGACTAGCGGGGGACCACACCGGGGAGCTGTTTTTT	CASSLMFRLAGDHTGELFF
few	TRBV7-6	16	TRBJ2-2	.	TGTGCCAGCAGCCCCAAGATCAACGTGAACACCGGGGAGCTGTTTTTT	CASSPKINVNTGELFF
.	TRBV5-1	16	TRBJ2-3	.	TGCGCCAGCAGCTTGGCCGGATTTCAAAGTCGGGATACGCAGTATTTT	CASSLAGFQSRDTQYF
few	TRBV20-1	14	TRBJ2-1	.	TGCAGTGCTGAGTTAGCCGAACCCCTCAATGAGCAGTTCTTC	CSAELAEPLNEQFF
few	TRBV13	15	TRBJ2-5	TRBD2	TGTGCCAGCAGCCTTAGGTTAAGCGGGATGGAGACCCAGTACTTC	CASSLRLSGMETQYF
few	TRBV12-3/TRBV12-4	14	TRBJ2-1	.	TGTGCCAGCAGTTTAAAAGGCTCGACGAATGAGCAGTTCTTC	CASSLKGSTNEQFF
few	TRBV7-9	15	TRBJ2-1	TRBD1	TGTGCCACCGACATGCGCGACAGGGTATACAATGAGCAGTTCTTC	CATDMRDRVYNEQFF
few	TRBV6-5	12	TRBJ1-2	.	TGTGCCAGCATCTCGGCGGGGAATGGCTACACCTTC	CASISAGNGYTF
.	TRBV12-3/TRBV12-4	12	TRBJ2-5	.	TGTGCCAGCAGTTTAGAGAGGCTTTCCCAGTACTTC	CASSLERLSQYF
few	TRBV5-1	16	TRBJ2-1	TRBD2	TGCGCCAGCAGCTGGCGGGGGGGCAGCAAATACAATGAGCAGTTCTTC	CASSWRGGSKYNEQFF
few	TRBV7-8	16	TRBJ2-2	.	TGTGCCAGCAGCTTAGCGAGTGGGAAGAGTACCGGGGAGCTGTTTTTT	CASSLASGKSTGELFF
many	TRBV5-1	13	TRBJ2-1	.	TGCGCCAGCAGTCTCAACCTTGGGAATGAGCAGTTCTTC	CASSLNLGNEQFF